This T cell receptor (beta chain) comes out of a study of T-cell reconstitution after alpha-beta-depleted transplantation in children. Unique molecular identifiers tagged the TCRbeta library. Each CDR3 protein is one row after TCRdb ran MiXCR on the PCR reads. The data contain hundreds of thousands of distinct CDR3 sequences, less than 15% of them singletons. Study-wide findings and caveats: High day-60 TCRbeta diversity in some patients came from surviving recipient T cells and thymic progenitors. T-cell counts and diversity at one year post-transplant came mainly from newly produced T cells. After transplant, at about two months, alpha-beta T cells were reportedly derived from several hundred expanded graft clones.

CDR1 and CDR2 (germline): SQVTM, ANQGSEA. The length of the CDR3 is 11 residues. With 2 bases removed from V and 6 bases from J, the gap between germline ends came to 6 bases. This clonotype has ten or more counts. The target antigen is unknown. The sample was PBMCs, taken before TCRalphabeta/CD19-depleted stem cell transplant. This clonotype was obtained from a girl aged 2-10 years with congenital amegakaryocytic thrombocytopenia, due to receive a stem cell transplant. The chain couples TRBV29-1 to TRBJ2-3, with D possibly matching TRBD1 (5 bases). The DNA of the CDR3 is TGCAGCGTTGAAACAGGTGATACGCAGTATTTT. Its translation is CSVETGDTQYF.